The 25 T cell receptor beta chains given below trace back to one sample, sequenced in a study of T cell repertoires in cytomegalovirus infection (dated by TCRdb to between 2018 and 2021). Sequencing was carried out with an Illumina HiSeq 1500. The raw public reads went through TCRdb reprocessing: fastp at Q25, MiXCR clone calling, in-frame beta chains kept. CDR3 protein duplicates are merged, each entry listing the most common genes and DNA. For this sample the table gives about 740,000 distinct CDR3 sequences, of which roughly 36% were detected only once. Around 2.8% of the sample rests with the top ten. The specimen was PBMCs. The source of these receptors is a human donor in good health (CMV status not recorded). Some clones in this sample may be carry-over from other donors' samples.

V is TRBV28 and J is TRBJ1-1; 7 bases map to TRBD1. Trimming cost V 5 bases and J 4 bases; bases outside gene matches: 10. CDR3 size: 15 residues. Germline lookup yields CDR1 MDHEN and CDR2 SYDVKM. The CDR3 protein is CASSPTTTGSTEAFF. CDR3 nucleotide sequence: TGTGCCAGCAGTCCCACCACGACAGGGTCCACTGAAGCTTTCTTT.

Many counts were recorded for this clonotype. The genes are TRBV12-3 or TRBV12-4 and TRBJ1-5; D gene unclear. Deletions cut 2 bases from V and 5 bases from J, with 13 bases between. This CDR3 has 15 amino acids. This chain's CDR3 is CASSLRPKGDQPQHF. In DNA form, the CDR3 reads TGTGCCAGCAGTTTACGTCCAAAGGGCGATCAGCCCCAGCATTTT.

The V call is TRBV10-3, the J call TRBJ2-1, with D uncertain. The CDR3 has 12 amino acids. CDR1 is ENHRY, CDR2 SYGVKD, per germline. V was cut by 5 bases and J by 9 bases, with 11 bases left in between. DNA of the CDR3: TGTGCCATCAGTATTGTGGTGGGTGAGCAGTTCTTC. It encodes CAISIVVGEQFF.

This clonotype was recorded a few times. This sequence joins TRBV7-9 and TRBJ2-3, with 9 bases that match TRBD2. This CDR3 region has 16 residues. CDR1 SEHNR and CDR2 FQNEAQ come from the germline V gene (reference sequence). V shed 2 bases, J shed 5 bases, and the junction held 8 bases outside the gene matches. In DNA form, the CDR3 reads TGTGCCAGCAGCTTAAGGCGGGGGGGCCGGGAAGATACGCAGTATTTT. Translating gives CASSLRRGGREDTQYF.

The V gene is TRBV10-3, the J gene TRBJ1-2, with D hard to call. Deletions cut 3 bases from V and 5 bases from J, with 7 bases between. Germline V gene data show CDR1 as ENHRY and CDR2 as SYGVKD. This CDR3 region has 12 residues. The CDR3 coding sequence is TGTGCCATCAGTGAATTTCTTTATGGCTACACCTTC. The encoded protein is CAISEFLYGYTF.

Concerning this clonotype: A read error is possible here, since a much larger clone lies one base away. The chain employs TRBV28 and TRBJ1-6; D ambiguous. Germline-derived CDR1 and CDR2 are MDHEN and SYDVKM. The V and J ends lost 4 bases and 1 base respectively, with 14 bases between them. This CDR3 has 17 amino acids. The CDR3 protein is CASSSPLKGSYNSPLHF. CDR3 sequence (DNA): TGTGCCAGCAGTTCCCCGTTGAAAGGGTCCTATAATTCACCCCTCCACTTT.

Comments on this clonotype: A much larger clonotype is one base distant, so this may be a read error. The CDR3 DNA reads as TGTGCCAGCAGTTTCCCCCCCGGGTCTCCAGTTCCAGCAACTAATGAAAAACTGTTTTTT. This encodes CASSFPPGSPVPATNEKLFF. The rearrangement links TRBV12-3 or TRBV12-4 to TRBJ1-4; no definite D call. The CDR3 sequence is 20 residues long. Deletions cut 3 bases from V and 0 bases from J, with 23 bases between.

The V and J genes are TRBV6-1 and TRBJ1-1; D may be TRBD1 (5 bases). Trimming left V 10 bases short and J 6 bases short, with 21 bases between. Germline assignment: CDR1 MNHNS and CDR2 SASEGT. The CDR3 is 14 residues long. CDR3: CATQRGRHVSEAFF. Written as DNA, the CDR3 is TGTGCCACCCAAAGGGGACGACACGTTTCTGAAGCTTTCTTT.

With respect to this clonotype: Possible read error: a much larger clone is one base away. Here the CDR3 omits its conserved ending phenylalanine or tryptophan, so a read error is the likely source. The gene calls are TRBV7-2 and TRBJ2-1; the match to TRBD2 covers 8 bases. Germline CDR1 is SGHTA and CDR2 is FQGNSA. Trimming took 5 bases from V and 0 from J; bases not matched to a gene: 18. This CDR3 spans 20 amino acids. The CDR3 DNA reads as TGTGCCAGCAGCACGCCGACTAGCGATCATATAAAAAGCTCCTACAATGAGCAGTTCTTA. This codes for CASSTPTSDHIKSSYNEQFL.

This clonotype was counted a single time. The rearrangement links TRBV4-2 to TRBJ1-1; 8 bases align to TRBD1. The junction had 6 bases not matched to a gene; V was cut back by 4 bases and J by 5 bases. There are 14 residues in the CDR3. Per germline, CDR1 LGHNA and CDR2 YNFKEQ. In nucleotides, the CDR3 is TGTGCCAGCAGCCCGGACAGGGAGGCGACTGAAGCTTTCTTT. Translation gives CASSPDREATEAFF.

This clonotype was seen at least ten times. The CDR3 reads CASTPRVNTEAFF. The DNA for the CDR3 is TGTGCCAGTACCCCTCGGGTGAACACTGAAGCTTTCTTT. This chain joins TRBV19 and TRBJ1-1; D call uncertain. Trimming pared 7 bases from V and 0 bases from J, leaving 9 bases between. CDR3 length: 13 amino acids. The V gene's germline CDR1 is LNHDA and CDR2 SQIVND (reference sequence).

The J gene is TRBJ1-1, the V gene TRBV12-3 or TRBV12-4; the match to TRBD1 covers 7 bases. V lost 6 bases and J lost 5; bases outside the gene matches: 9. The CDR3 length is 14 residues. This CDR3 is CASRATGAFTEAFF. The CDR3 nucleotides read TGTGCCAGCAGAGCAACAGGGGCTTTTACTGAAGCTTTCTTT.

This clonotype was seen more than once but under ten times. This chain connects TRBV19 to TRBJ2-1, with TRBD2 matching 8 bases. Trimming cost V 2 bases and J 6 bases; bases outside gene matches: 6. The CDR3 is 15 residues long. Germline V lookup: CDR1 LNHDA, CDR2 SQIVND (reference sequence). DNA for the CDR3: TGTGCCAGTAGTATAAGCGGGAGTGGGCGCAATGAGCAGTTCTTC. It encodes CASSISGSGRNEQFF. Full variable domain (outside the CDR3, taken from reference TRBV19 and TRBJ2-1): DGGITQSPKYLFRKEGQNVTLSCEQNLNHDAMYWYRQDPGQGLRLIYYSQIVNDFQKGDIAEGYSVSREKKESFPLTVTSAQKNPTAFYLCASSISGSGRNEQFFGPGTRLTVL.

This clonotype was picked up a small number of times. The chain combines TRBV20-1 with TRBJ2-2; tentatively, D is TRBD1 (6 bases). Per the germline V gene, CDR1 is DFQATT and CDR2 is SNEGSKA (reference sequence). The length of the CDR3 is 15 residues. The V end was cut by 3 bases, the J end by 1 base, with 12 bases between. CDR3 in amino acids: CSARTGTLNTGELFF. CDR3 bases: TGCAGTGCTAGGACCGGGACATTGAACACCGGGGAGCTGTTTTTT.

This clonotype was detected only a few times. This chain joins TRBV20-1 and TRBJ2-3; TRBD2 agrees at 9 bases. This CDR3 is built from 14 residues. With V trimmed by 2 bases and J by 5 bases, 5 bases remained unmatched. The germline CDR1 and CDR2 sequences are DFQATT and SNEGSKA (reference sequence). CDR3 coding DNA: TGCAGTGCTAGAACGGGACTAGCACGAGATACGCAGTATTTT. Its protein is CSARTGLARDTQYF.

This clonotype was detected many times. This chain links TRBV27 with TRBJ2-1; TRBD2 matches at 8 bases. The CDR3 is made up of 15 amino acids. The V and J ends lost 6 bases and 6 bases, in that order; junction bases with no gene match: 10. CDR1 and CDR2 from the germline V gene are MNHEY and SMNVEV (reference sequence). The CDR3 DNA is TGTGCCAGCAGCCTCGATCGGACTAGCTCCAATGAGCAGTTCTTC. It codes for CASSLDRTSSNEQFF.

This clonotype was seen a few times. The chain uses TRBV7-3 and TRBJ2-2; no reliable D call. This CDR3 has 14 residues. V dropped 1 base and J dropped 4 bases, with 7 bases sitting between them. Germline V CDR1 and CDR2: SGHTA, FQGTGA. CDR3 region: CASSLKVGTGELFF. The CDR3 DNA is TGTGCCAGCAGCTTAAAAGTAGGCACCGGGGAGCTGTTTTTT.

The chain employs TRBV30 and TRBJ1-1, with TRBD1 matching 7 bases. After removal of 2 bases from V and 4 bases from J, the junction contained 7 bases not matched to a gene. The germline V gene has CDR1 GTSNPN and CDR2 SVGIG (reference sequence). This CDR3 spans 14 amino acids. CDR3 nucleotide sequence: TGTGCCTGGAGTAGGACAGGTTTTACCACTGAAGCTTTCTTT. Protein: CAWSRTGFTTEAFF.

V usage is TRBV20-1 and J usage is TRBJ1-1; TRBD1 aligns across 8 bases. Germline V CDR1 and CDR2: DFQATT, SNEGSKA (reference sequence). The CDR3 covers 16 residues. The ends lost 4 bases at V and 5 bases at J; junction bases unmatched: 15. CDR3: CSAKSLPSQGGTEAFF. The CDR3 coding sequence is TGCAGTGCTAAGTCGCTGCCCTCACAGGGGGGAACTGAAGCTTTCTTT.

This clonotype was seen a few times. The chain combines TRBV6-1 with TRBJ2-1; D unclear. The CDR3 length is 13 residues. The V gene's germline CDR1 is MNHNS and CDR2 SASEGT. Trimming left V 10 bases short and J 3 bases short, with 13 bases between. CDR3 region: CATHRSVYNEQFF. As DNA, the CDR3 is TGTGCCACCCACCGTTCGGTCTACAATGAGCAGTTCTTC.

The rearrangement joins TRBV28 to TRBJ2-5; D remains unclear. The CDR3 has 12 residues. Looked up from germline, CDR1 is MDHEN and CDR2 is SYDVKM. V was cut by 5 bases and J by 5 bases, with 9 bases left in between. The CDR3 region is CASSQHPETQYF. As DNA, the CDR3 is TGTGCCAGCAGTCAACACCCGGAGACCCAGTACTTC.

This clonotype was observed at least ten times. V gene TRBV7-3 combines with J gene TRBJ2-1; 8 bases line up with TRBD1. V was pared by 5 bases and J by 6 bases, with 3 bases of the junction left unmatched. Germline V CDR1 and CDR2: SGHTA, FQGTGA. This CDR3 contains 13 residues. Here the CDR3 reads CASSTDRGNEQFF. DNA for the CDR3: TGTGCCAGCAGCACAGACAGGGGCAATGAGCAGTTCTTC.

The rearrangement joins TRBV28 to TRBJ2-7; tentatively, D is TRBD1 or TRBD2 (5 bases each). The germline CDR1 and CDR2 sequences are MDHEN and SYDVKM. This CDR3 contains 15 residues. V was cut by 5 bases and J by 0 bases, with 14 bases left in between. Here the CDR3 DNA reads TGTGCCAGCAGTGCCTCGGGACGGAGCTCCTACGAGCAGTACTTC. This gives the protein CASSASGRSSYEQYF.

This clonotype has only one observation. The chain recombines TRBV12-3 or TRBV12-4 with TRBJ1-1; the D is unclear. CDR3 length: 13 residues. V gave up 7 bases and J gave up 7 bases, with 16 bases separating them. The CDR3 DNA follows: TGTGCCAGCACCCTACCCAAAAACTTTGAAGCTTTCTTT. Its translation: CASTLPKNFEAFF.

The gene calls are TRBV5-1 and TRBJ2-3, with no clear D. The CDR3 consists of 17 residues. The V and J ends lost 0 bases and 2 bases respectively, with 16 bases between them. In germline, CDR1 is SGHRS, CDR2 YFSETQ. Written as DNA, the CDR3 is TGCGCCAGCAGCTTGGAGCCCCAGCGCGGCTCCACAGATACGCAGTATTTT. This encodes CASSLEPQRGSTDTQYF.